The clone carrying this T cell receptor (beta chain) appeared a few times. The CDR3 sequence is 14 residues long. Trimming removed 3 bases from V and 6 bases from J; junction bases left unmatched: 7. Germline values: CDR1 SNHLY, CDR2 FYNNEI. The data were obtained in a study of blood T cells in healthy people across ages. Then a second PCR, running roughly 6 to 11 cycles, was carried out with a sample-barcoded 5' primer and a J-beta primer mix. MiXCR, run by TCRdb on the 5' RACE reads, gives a single entry per CDR3 protein. The sample lists hundreds of thousands of distinct CDR3 sequences; around 45% were seen once.

The origin of this receptor is a woman aged 60-75 years in good health. Sample: blood. V gene TRBV2 combines with J gene TRBJ2-7, with 8 bases lining up with TRBD2. CDR3 coding DNA: TGTGCCAGCAGTGATTCCGGGGCGGGGGGCGAGCAGTACTTC. Translated: CASSDSGAGGEQYF.